This T cell receptor beta chain derives from a study of glioma-infiltrating T cells. Regarding the study as a whole: Very few CDR3 sequences were shared between tissue and blood.

Using RNA template, CDR3s of TCR alpha and beta were amplified with iRepertoire arm-PCR. Input was roughly 95-400 ng of tissue mRNA or PBMC total RNA. A single record per CDR3 protein comes from TCRdb applying MiXCR to the multiplex PCR reads. The sample consists of 300,000 to 450,000 distinct CDR3 sequences, 41% of them appearing once. Notes on this clonotype: Its specificity is not known. One end of the junction fails to match germline, which may point to a read error.

The TCR comes from a human donor with low-grade glioma or glioblastoma, undergoing nonglioma brain surgery, or in good health (not recorded which). The sample consisted of glioma tissue, nonneoplastic brain tissue, or PBMCs (not recorded which).

CDR3 protein: CASSQGEQGAGTEALF. CDR3 nucleotide sequence: TGTGCCAGCAGCCAAGGGGAGCAGGGGGCGGGCACTGAAGCTCTCTTT. The chain recombines TRBV4-2 with TRBJ1-1; TRBD1 matches 8 bases. Per the germline V gene, CDR1 is LGHNA and CDR2 is YNFKEQ. This CDR3 contains 16 residues.